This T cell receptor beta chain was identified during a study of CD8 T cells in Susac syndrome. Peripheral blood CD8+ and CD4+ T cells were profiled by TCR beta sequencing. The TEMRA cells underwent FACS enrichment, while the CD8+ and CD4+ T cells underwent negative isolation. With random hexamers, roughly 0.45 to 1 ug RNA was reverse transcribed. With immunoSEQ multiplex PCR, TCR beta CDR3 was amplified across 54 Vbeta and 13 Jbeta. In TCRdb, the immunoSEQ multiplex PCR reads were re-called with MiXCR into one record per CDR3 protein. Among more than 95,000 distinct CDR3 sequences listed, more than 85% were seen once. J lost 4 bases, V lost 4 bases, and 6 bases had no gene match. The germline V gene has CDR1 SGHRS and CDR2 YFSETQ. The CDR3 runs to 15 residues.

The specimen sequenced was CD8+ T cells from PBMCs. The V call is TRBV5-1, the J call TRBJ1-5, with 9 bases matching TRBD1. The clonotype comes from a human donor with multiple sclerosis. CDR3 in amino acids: CASSVGQGKNQPQHF. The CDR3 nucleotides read TGCGCCAGCAGCGTGGGACAGGGAAAAAATCAGCCCCAGCATTTT.